This passage covers 19 T cell receptor beta chains from one sample sequenced in a study of human T cells and chemical hapten exposure. Time point here: patch test 1, 2 weeks after DPC sensitization. Treatment noted: therapeutic diphenylcyclopropenone sensitization with weekly scalp DPC. TCRdb processed the RACE reads anew with MiXCR; each CDR3 protein has one entry. The sample records some 91,000 distinct CDR3 sequences, 9.5% to 15% being singletons. Sequencing used whole blood, obtained in connection with sensitization to the hapten diphenylcyclopropenone (DPC). The source of these receptors is a woman aged 35 to 49 with alopecia areata. Some clones in this sample may be carry-over from other donors' samples.

This clonotype was seen more than once but under ten times. This rearrangement joins TRBV11-1 to TRBJ2-1, with 7 positions matching TRBD2. The CDR3 length is 17 residues. V trimming: 0 bases; J trimming: 0 bases; junction bases outside the gene matches: 5. Looked up from germline, CDR1 is SGHAT and CDR2 is FQDESV (reference sequence). The CDR3 is CASSLAGGPTSYNEQFF. The DNA of the CDR3 is TGTGCCAGCAGCTTAGCGGGAGGGCCTACCTCCTACAATGAGCAGTTCTTC.

This clonotype was recorded a few times. The chain has TRBV29-1 and TRBJ2-1; the D is unclear. Trimming stripped 4 bases from V and 9 bases from J, with 16 bases between. Per germline, CDR1 SQVTM and CDR2 ANQGSEA. The CDR3 is made up of 13 amino acids. Written as DNA, the CDR3 is TGCAGCGTTGGGGAACTCCACGTCGGTGAGCAGTTCTTC. Its protein is CSVGELHVGEQFF.

The chain employs TRBV4-3 and TRBJ1-2, with 10 nucleotides matching TRBD1. The CDR3 covers 16 residues. The J segment lost 4 bases and the V segment lost 0 bases, leaving 5 bases of the junction unmatched. Germline-derived CDR1 and CDR2 are LGHNA and YSLEER. In DNA, the CDR3 is TGCGCCAGCAGCCAAGATCGGGGGACAGGGGTCTATGGCTACACCTTC. Its translation is CASSQDRGTGVYGYTF.

In this sample, this clonotype turned up many times. The chain is built from TRBV20-1 and TRBJ2-3; 11 nucleotides agree with TRBD2. V shed 6 bases, J shed 9 bases, and the junction held 11 bases outside the gene matches. The CDR3 has 14 residues. Germline V lookup: CDR1 DFQATT, CDR2 SNEGSKA (reference sequence). The CDR3 reads CSAPHGASGRTQYF. The CDR3, as DNA: TGCAGTGCCCCGCACGGGGCTAGCGGGAGGACGCAGTATTTT.

This chain uses TRBV25-1 with TRBJ2-3; possibly TRBD1 or TRBD2 for D (5 bases each). From germline, CDR1 is MGHDK and CDR2 SYGVNS. V lost 2 bases and J lost 2, with 11 bases in between. This CDR3 comprises 15 residues. The CDR3 spells CASSEPGRFTDTQYF. DNA for the CDR3: TGTGCCAGCAGTGAACCGGGACGTTTCACAGATACGCAGTATTTT. The full variable domain, rest sourced from reference TRBV25-1 and TRBJ2-3, is EADIYQTPRYLVIGTGKKITLECSQTMGHDKMYWYQQDPGMELHLIHYSYGVNSTEKGDLSSESTVSRIRTEHFPLTLESARPSHTSQYLCASSEPGRFTDTQYFGPGTRLTVL.

The rearrangement uses TRBV28 and TRBJ2-5, with D perhaps given as TRBD1 or TRBD2 (5 bases each). The CDR3 is 14 residues long. V lost 6 bases, J lost 4 bases, and 15 bases lay in between. Germline-derived CDR1 and CDR2 are MDHEN and SYDVKM. CDR3 residues: CASSWGIVGETQYF. Written as DNA, the CDR3 is TGTGCCAGCAGCTGGGGGATTGTTGGAGAGACCCAGTACTTC.

This clonotype was recorded a few times. The V call is TRBV7-2, the J call TRBJ1-1; D remains ambiguous. V lost 5 bases, J lost 5 bases, and 18 bases lay in between. The CDR3 length is 15 residues. CDR1 SGHTA and CDR2 FQGNSA come from the germline V gene. In nucleotides, the CDR3 is TGTGCCAGCAGCCCACCATGGCGGGGAAGTACTGAAGCTTTCTTT. Protein product: CASSPPWRGSTEAFF.

V usage is TRBV30 and J usage is TRBJ2-4; weak D call: TRBD2 (6 bases). This CDR3 contains 16 residues. CDR1 is GTSNPN and CDR2 is SVGIG in the germline V gene (reference sequence). Trimming shortened V by 2 bases and J by 4 bases, and 18 bases separated the two germline ends. The CDR3 DNA is TGTGCCTGGAGTAAATTCGGGGGAGAAGAAAAAAACATTCAGTACTTC. This translates into CAWSKFGGEEKNIQYF.

Only a few counts were recorded for this clonotype. V is TRBV29-1 and J is TRBJ2-5; D not certain. Germline V gene lookup returns CDR1 SQVTM and CDR2 ANQGSEA. This CDR3 region has 13 residues. The V and J ends lost 6 bases and 1 base respectively, with 12 bases between them. CDR3: CSVNGRIQETQYF. The DNA of the CDR3 is TGCAGCGTCAACGGACGAATCCAAGAGACCCAGTACTTC. Full variable domain (outside the CDR3, taken from reference TRBV29-1 and TRBJ2-5): SAVISQKPSRDICQRGTSLTIQCQVDSQVTMMFWYRQQPGQSLTLIATANQGSEATYESGFVIDKFPISRPNLTFSTLTVSNMSPEDSSIYLCSVNGRIQETQYFGPGTRLLVL.

Ten or more counts support this clonotype. The chain links TRBV19 to TRBJ1-2; TRBD1 is a possible D gene (5 bases). V was shortened by 0 bases and J by 1 base, with 12 bases between the two germline ends. The CDR3 has 16 residues. Germline CDR1 LNHDA, CDR2 SQIVND (reference sequence). CDR3 in amino acids: CASSIDLGTDNYGYTF. The DNA for the CDR3 is TGTGCCAGTAGTATAGATCTGGGGACGGATAACTATGGCTACACCTTC.

V gene TRBV6-2 or TRBV6-3 combines with J gene TRBJ2-5; TRBD2 is a possible D gene (5 bases). With 6 bases removed from V and 5 bases from J, the gap between germline ends came to 19 bases. This CDR3 comprises 15 residues. Looked up from germline, CDR1 is MNHEY and CDR2 is SVGEGT. Written as DNA, the CDR3 is TGTGCCAGCAGCCGACGCCCCACCCCGGGGGAGACCCAGTACTTC. Its translation: CASSRRPTPGETQYF.

This clonotype has at least ten counts. The rearrangement joins TRBV18 to TRBJ2-2; TRBD1 agrees at 11 bases. Germline CDR1 KGHSH, CDR2 LQKENI. The V gene end was trimmed by 4 bases and the J gene end by 5 bases; junction bases not matched to a gene: 3. The CDR3 length is 15 residues. CDR3: CASSLGQGATGELFF. CDR3 nucleotides: TGTGCCAGCTCACTAGGACAGGGGGCGACCGGGGAGCTGTTTTTT.

This chain connects TRBV29-1 to TRBJ2-5; D is undetermined. The V end was cut by 6 bases, the J end by 5 bases, with 19 bases between. Germline V gene lookup returns CDR1 SQVTM and CDR2 ANQGSEA. The CDR3 is made up of 14 amino acids. CDR3 DNA sequence: TGCAGCGTAGAACTTGACGGACGAAGGGAGACCCAGTACTTC. Amino acid sequence: CSVELDGRRETQYF.

On this clonotype: This may stem from a read error, because a much larger clone lies one nucleotide away. The rearrangement joins TRBV24-1 to TRBJ2-3; the D gene is possibly TRBD1 (6 bases). CDR3 size: 17 residues. The V gene's germline CDR1 is KGHDR and CDR2 SFDVKD. V dropped 7 bases and J dropped 0 bases, with 19 bases sitting between them. The CDR3 coding sequence is TGTGCCACCAGAGATGCCTCCGGACAGAAGAGCACAGATACGCAGTATTTT. The encoded protein is CATRDASGQKSTDTQYF.

The chain is built from TRBV4-3 and TRBJ1-4; unclear D gene. This CDR3 comprises 13 residues. V was cut by 1 base and J by 14 bases, with 14 bases left in between. Germline CDR1 is LGHNA and CDR2 is YSLEER. The CDR3: CASSQGDRGNLFF. The CDR3 bases are TGCGCCAGCAGCCAAGGTGATCGGGGAAACCTGTTTTTT.

This clonotype was picked up a small number of times. V and J are TRBV2 and TRBJ2-4; 7 bases map to TRBD1. Looked up from germline, CDR1 is SNHLY and CDR2 is FYNNEI. This CDR3 is built from 17 residues. Trimming at V came to 1 base and at J to 0 bases, leaving 6 bases not matched to a gene. CDR3 in DNA: TGTGCCAGCAGTGAAGGGGACAGCCCACTAGCCAAAAACATTCAGTACTTC. This gives the protein CASSEGDSPLAKNIQYF.

The chain has TRBV28 and TRBJ1-4, with 8 positions matching TRBD1. The CDR3 runs 13 residues. With V trimmed by 6 bases and J by 10 bases, 7 bases remained unmatched. CDR1 is MDHEN, CDR2 SYDVKM, per germline. The CDR3 DNA reads TGTGCCAGCAGGTTAGACAGGGGTACAAAACTGTTTTTT. Translation: CASRLDRGTKLFF.

In its sample, this clonotype was seen many times. The chain employs TRBV28 and TRBJ2-4, with D unclear. The length of the CDR3 is 15 residues. From germline, CDR1 is MDHEN and CDR2 SYDVKM. Trimming left V 4 bases short and J 2 bases short, with 12 bases between. The CDR3 loop is CASSSHDTTKNIQYF. The CDR3 bases are TGTGCCAGCAGTTCCCATGACACGACCAAAAACATTCAGTACTTC. Full variable domain (outside the CDR3, taken from reference TRBV28 and TRBJ2-4): DVKVTQSSRYLVKRTGEKVFLECVQDMDHENMFWYRQDPGLGLRLIYFSYDVKMKEKGDIPEGYSVSREKKERFSLILESASTNQTSMYLCASSSHDTTKNIQYFGAGTRLSVL.

V is TRBV6-5 and J is TRBJ2-7, with 9 positions matching TRBD2. The CDR3 sequence is 15 residues long. The J segment lost 5 bases and the V segment lost 2 bases, leaving 7 bases of the junction unmatched. Germline CDR1 is MNHEY and CDR2 is SVGAGI. The CDR3 sequence is CASSYQKREDHEQYF. CDR3 DNA: TGTGCCAGCAGTTACCAAAAGCGGGAGGACCACGAGCAGTACTTC.